The 12 T cell receptor beta chains below all came from one sample that was sequenced in a study of T cells expressing NK-cell markers. TCRdb reanalyzed the 5' RACE reads, giving one entry per CDR3 protein sequence and no DNA. In all, the sample yields approximately 380,000 distinct CDR3 sequences. The specimen was blood T cells: a sorted CD56 or NKG2C T cell subset, CD4+ or CD8+ T cells, or bulk PBMC T cells (not recorded which). Receptor source: a man aged 18-75 years in good health.

V is TRBV2 and J is TRBJ1-6; TCRdb's assignment of TRBD1 cannot be checked, as there is no DNA. Germline lookup yields CDR1 SNHLY and CDR2 FYNNEI. CDR3 length equals 15 residues. CDR3 in amino acids: CASSRTDRVNSPLHF.

The chain recombines TRBV14 with TRBJ2-3; TCRdb's D call of TRBD1 is untestable without DNA. CDR1 SGHDN and CDR2 FVKESK come from the germline V gene. The CDR3 sequence is 16 residues long. CDR3 amino acids: CASSHPTGKATDTQYF.

V usage is TRBV18 and J usage is TRBJ2-7. The CDR3 totals 12 residues. Looked up from germline, CDR1 is KGHSH and CDR2 is LQKENI. The CDR3 sequence: CASSPTGNEQYF.

This chain uses TRBV6-2 or TRBV6-3 with TRBJ2-7; TCRdb names TRBD2, which stays unverified in the absence of DNA. Germline V gene data show CDR1 as MNHEY and CDR2 as SVGEGT. The CDR3 is 14 amino acids. The CDR3 protein is CASRPPTSVGEQYF.

The J gene is TRBJ2-5, the V gene TRBV5-1; without DNA, the TCRdb call of TRBD2 cannot be checked. The CDR3 contains 18 residues. Germline V gene sequence: CDR1 SGHRS, CDR2 YFSETQ. CDR3 sequence: CASSSGGLGLGRGETQYF.

The chain joins TRBV6-4 to TRBJ2-1; without DNA, the TCRdb call of TRBD2 cannot be checked. The germline V gene encodes CDR1 MRHNA and CDR2 SNTAGT. CDR3 length: 15 residues. The CDR3: CASSSSGGAYSEQFF.

The CDR3 here is CASIRGANYNEQFF. The V and J genes are TRBV2 and TRBJ2-1; the TRBD1 assignment by TCRdb is unverifiable without DNA. There are 14 residues in the CDR3. CDR1 and CDR2 from the germline V gene are SNHLY and FYNNEI.

The chain carries TRBV11-2 and TRBJ1-1; TCRdb names TRBD1, which stays unverified in the absence of DNA. The CDR3 runs 16 residues. Germline V gene data show CDR1 as SGHAT and CDR2 as FQNNGV. The CDR3 here is CASSFPGRFMNTEAFF.

The V gene is TRBV28, the J gene TRBJ2-3; TCRdb reports TRBD2, a call that lacks DNA to check it against. CDR1 is MDHEN, CDR2 SYDVKM, per germline. The length of the CDR3 is 21 residues. The CDR3 sequence: CASSTPTSRPGLAGGTDTQYF.

The gene calls are TRBV20-1 and TRBJ1-2; the D call from TCRdb, TRBD1, cannot be confirmed without DNA. Germline CDR1 reads DFQATT; CDR2 reads SNEGSKA (reference sequence). The CDR3 extends over 14 amino acids. CDR3 region: CSARGQGRQYGYTF.

The chain is built from TRBV13 and TRBJ2-2; TCRdb's D call, TRBD1, is unchecked because there is no DNA. The CDR3 is 16 residues long. The germline CDR1 and CDR2 sequences are PRHDT and FYEKMQ (reference sequence). The CDR3 protein is CASSLRGKVDTGELFF.

The chain joins TRBV7-2 to TRBJ1-2. The CDR3 runs to 17 residues. From germline, CDR1 is SGHTA and CDR2 FQGNSA. CDR3 sequence reads: CASSLGSGGTPRYGYTF.